The source of this TCR beta chain is a study of blood T cell repertoires in COVID-19. Study information: Samples representing acute and convalescent COVID-19 were sourced from the United States, Italy and Spain. PBMCs, B-cell-depleted T cells, or T cells provided the cDNA or gDNA that made up the material.

The CDR3 is 13 residues long. Germline loops: CDR1 GTSNPN, CDR2 SVGIG (reference sequence). The V gene end was trimmed by 2 bases and the J gene end by 4 bases; junction bases not matched to a gene: 3. Resolution of symptoms, clearance, or two negative PCRs was present in recovered Cohort 3 donors. Original data processing: How many nucleated cells were present was estimated from reference gene primer amplification. Repertoires were generated with immunoSEQ multiplex PCR, while TCRdb's copy carries only in-frame clones and drops some. V and J calls and clone size are those listed in that table; D and trimming were worked out from the DNA. The sample shows fewer than 250,000 clones, 70% to 90% of them seen only once.

The clonotype was recovered from a man aged 30-40 years who had recovered from COVID-19. Sequenced sample: PBMCs or T cells enriched from blood (not recorded which). This chain uses TRBV30 with TRBJ2-7, with 9 bases identical to TRBD2. CDR3 sequence (DNA): TGTGCCTGGAGTCAAAGCGGGGGGTACGAGCAGTACTTC. Translation: CAWSQSGGYEQYF.